This TCR beta chain was identified in a study of blood T cell repertoires in COVID-19. Study information: Samples came from the United States, Italy and Spain, spanning acute and convalescent COVID-19. T cells, B-cell-depleted T cells, or PBMCs provided the cDNA or gDNA that served as material.

Per the authors' pipeline: By means of reference gene primer amplification, nucleated cell counts were estimated. Repertoires were generated with immunoSEQ multiplex PCR, while TCRdb's copy carries only in-frame clones and drops some. Clone size and the V and J calls come from that table; the DNA yielded D and trimming. The sample carries approximately 160,000 clones, 65% to 85% recorded once. This CDR3 spans 16 amino acids. Germline V CDR1 and CDR2: SGHTA, FQGNSA. Deletions cut 1 base from V and 2 bases from J, with 14 bases between. This TCR came from a woman at least 80 years old with acute or convalescent COVID-19. The chain has TRBV7-2 and TRBJ2-5, with D maybe TRBD2 (6 bases). Material for sequencing was peripheral blood. The CDR3 DNA is TGTGCCAGCAGCTTAGTGGGTGGGGGGATTCAAGAGACCCAGTACTTC. This translates into CASSLVGGGIQETQYF. The full variable domain, completed using reference TRBV7-2 and TRBJ2-5, is GAGVSQSPSNKVTEKGKDVELRCDPISGHTALYWYRQSLGQGLEFLIYFQGNSAPDKSGLPSDRFSAERTGGSVSTLTIQRTQQEDSAVYLCASSLVGGGIQETQYFGPGTRLLVL.